What follows are 20 T cell receptor beta chains derived from one specimen sequenced in a study of human T cells and chemical hapten exposure. Individual cDNA molecules had unique molecular identifiers attached to them by the library. TCRdb re-called the reads with MiXCR, one entry per CDR3 protein. This table holds 95,000 to 150,000 distinct CDR3 sequences, approximately 9% found once. Someone pulled total RNA out of unfractionated whole blood. The sequenced sample consisted of whole blood. The source is a human donor in good health. Some clones in this sample may be carry-over from other donors' samples.

The gene calls are TRBV29-1 and TRBJ2-7; no definite D call. CDR3 length: 12 residues. Trimming shortened V by 6 bases and J by 0 bases, and 9 bases separated the two germline ends. Germline lookup yields CDR1 SQVTM and CDR2 ANQGSEA. CDR3 residues: CSVTSVSYEQYF. The CDR3 region has the DNA TGCAGCGTAACGTCGGTCTCCTACGAGCAGTACTTC.

The rearrangement links TRBV12-3 or TRBV12-4 to TRBJ2-7; D is tentatively TRBD1 or TRBD2 (5 bases each). This CDR3 is 14 amino acids long. With 6 bases removed from V and 2 bases from J, the gap between germline ends came to 14 bases. CDR3 DNA: TGTGCCAGCAGCCCCTTTGAGGGGACCTACGAGCAGTACTTC. Its translation is CASSPFEGTYEQYF.

In this sample, this clonotype turned up many times. The chain is built from TRBV2 and TRBJ2-1; D is uncertain. The CDR3 extends over 12 amino acids. V shed 3 bases and J shed 2 bases, with 2 bases lying between them. Per germline, CDR1 SNHLY and CDR2 FYNNEI. CDR3 nucleotides: TGTGCCAGCAGTGAGGCCTACAATGAGCAGTTCTTC. This codes for CASSEAYNEQFF.

This rearrangement joins TRBV20-1 to TRBJ2-7, with TRBD1 matching over 8 bases. V lost 2 bases to trimming and J lost 3 bases; unmatched junction nucleotides: 6. This CDR3 region has 14 residues. Germline lookup yields CDR1 DFQATT and CDR2 SNEGSKA (reference sequence). The CDR3 nucleotides are TGCAGTGCTAGACCCGGGACAGGAGGCTACGAGCAGTACTTC. Amino acid sequence: CSARPGTGGYEQYF.

The sample holds a few counts of this clonotype. The gene calls are TRBV10-2 and TRBJ1-4; D remains ambiguous. The CDR3 spans 17 residues. The germline CDR1 and CDR2 sequences are WSHSY and SAAADI. Trimming pared 0 bases from V and 0 bases from J, leaving 11 bases between. The CDR3 bases are TGCGCCAGCAGTGAGTCTCTCCGGCTAGCAACTAATGAAAAACTGTTTTTT. This gives the protein CASSESLRLATNEKLFF.

This clonotype was recorded many times. The chain is built from TRBV6-5 and TRBJ1-1; tentatively, D is TRBD1 (5 bases). The CDR3 consists of 14 residues. Germline CDR1 MNHEY, CDR2 SVGAGI. V was shortened by 5 bases and J by 1 base, with 11 bases between the two germline ends. This CDR3 is CASSPWGQNTEAFF. The CDR3 nucleotides are TGTGCCAGCAGTCCCTGGGGCCAGAACACTGAAGCTTTCTTT.

This chain joins TRBV7-3 and TRBJ2-7; tentative D call: TRBD2 (7 bases). V gave up 5 bases and J gave up 4 bases, with 15 bases separating them. Germline CDR1 SGHTA, CDR2 FQGTGA. The CDR3 totals 14 residues. The DNA of the CDR3 is TGTGCCAGCAGCCCTACAGGGCGGGGGTACGAGCAGTACTTC. This translates into CASSPTGRGYEQYF.

V usage is TRBV19 and J usage is TRBJ1-1; D is possibly TRBD1 (5 bases). CDR1 and CDR2 from the germline V gene are LNHDA and SQIVND (reference sequence). V lost 3 bases and J 4 bases, leaving 9 bases between the germline ends. This CDR3 is built from 13 residues. CDR3 loop: CASSMRGTTEAFF. CDR3 DNA: TGTGCCAGTAGTATGCGGGGGACCACTGAAGCTTTCTTT.

A note on this clonotype: It may be a read error: a sequence one base away is much more abundant. The V call is TRBV30, the J call TRBJ1-2; D perhaps matches TRBD1 (5 bases). V lost 0 bases and J 8 bases, leaving 13 bases between the germline ends. The germline CDR1 and CDR2 sequences are GTSNPN and SVGIG (reference sequence). The CDR3 loop spans 13 amino acids. CDR3 DNA sequence: TGTGCCTGGAGTGTCTCAGGGAGGTGGGGCTACACCTTC. Amino acid sequence: CAWSVSGRWGYTF.

The gene calls are TRBV12-3 or TRBV12-4 and TRBJ2-2; 10 bases match TRBD1. The CDR3 consists of 18 residues. V dropped 6 bases and J dropped 3; count of bases not matched to a gene: 13. In nucleotides, the CDR3 is TGTGCCAGCAGGGGCGAGGGGAAGACAGGGGGCGACACCGGGGAGCTGTTTTTT. As protein: CASRGEGKTGGDTGELFF.

This clonotype was seen more than once but under ten times. The chain carries TRBV15 and TRBJ1-5; no clear D. CDR3 length equals 14 residues. CDR1 and CDR2 (germline): LNHNV, YYDKDF (reference sequence). V was pared by 1 base and J by 6 bases, with 10 bases between. CDR3: CATSRGGGGQPQHF. The DNA of the CDR3 is TGTGCCACCAGCAGAGGGGGAGGCGGTCAGCCCCAGCATTTT.

This clonotype was detected ten times or more. The gene calls are TRBV6-5 and TRBJ1-3; 8 bases line up with TRBD1. J gave up 4 bases and V 6 bases, and 8 bases lay outside the gene matches. The CDR3 loop spans 15 amino acids. Germline V lookup: CDR1 MNHEY, CDR2 SVGAGI. The CDR3: CASSRGQGGGNTIYF. For the CDR3, the DNA is TGTGCCAGCAGCCGCGGACAGGGAGGAGGAAACACCATATATTTT.

There are many counts of this clonotype. The chain recombines TRBV6-6 with TRBJ1-1; TRBD1 aligns across 9 bases. J lost 6 bases, V lost 6 bases, and 11 bases had no gene match. Germline CDR1 MNHNY, CDR2 SVGAGI (reference sequence). This CDR3 comprises 15 residues. The CDR3 spells CASRTPTGGGPEAFF. For the CDR3, the DNA is TGTGCCAGCAGAACACCAACAGGGGGCGGCCCTGAAGCTTTCTTT.

CDR3 sequence: CASSYSVVEAVNEQFF. Here the CDR3 DNA reads TGTGCCAGCAGTTACAGTGTCGTAGAAGCGGTCAATGAGCAGTTCTTC. The J gene is TRBJ2-1, the V gene TRBV12-3 or TRBV12-4, with a possible D match to TRBD2 (5 bases). Between the trimmed V and J ends, which lost 4 bases and 6 bases, there was a span of 19 bases. This CDR3 spans 16 amino acids.

This clonotype was seen a handful of times. V usage is TRBV20-1 and J usage is TRBJ2-1; 15 bases are a match to TRBD2. The CDR3 consists of 20 residues. Germline values: CDR1 DFQATT, CDR2 SNEGSKA (reference sequence). The J segment lost 7 bases and the V segment lost 5 bases, leaving 21 bases of the junction unmatched. CDR3 loop: CSAYTPGLAGGSLSRNEQFF. CDR3 sequence (DNA): TGCAGTGCTTATACTCCGGGACTAGCGGGAGGAAGCTTAAGTAGAAATGAGCAGTTCTTC.

In its sample, this clonotype was seen a few times. The chain has TRBV5-1 and TRBJ2-5, with 8 bases matching TRBD2. The CDR3 covers 18 residues. CDR1 is SGHRS and CDR2 is YFSETQ in the germline V gene. The V and J ends lost 1 base and 2 bases, in that order; junction bases with no gene match: 13. The DNA for the CDR3 is TGCGCCAGCAGCTTGATGGGACTAGACGGGAGGGGTCAAGAGACCCAGTACTTC. Residues: CASSLMGLDGRGQETQYF.

This clonotype was found many times. The chain links TRBV6-2 or TRBV6-3 to TRBJ2-1, with D perhaps being TRBD1 or TRBD2 (7 bases each). The CDR3 has 19 amino acids. The germline V gene encodes CDR1 MNHEY and CDR2 SVGEGT. The V end lost 0 bases, the J end lost 0 bases, and 18 bases lay between the germline ends. This CDR3 reads CASSYSREGQKSSYNEQFF. The CDR3 DNA is TGTGCCAGCAGTTACTCCAGGGAGGGACAGAAAAGCTCCTACAATGAGCAGTTCTTC.

This clonotype was picked up a small number of times. CDR3 nucleotides: TGCAGCGTTGGGACTAGCGACTATACGCAGTATTTT. It specifies CSVGTSDYTQYF. The chain joins TRBV29-1 to TRBJ2-3; 9 positions match TRBD2. CDR3 length: 12 amino acids. With 4 bases clipped from V and 7 bases from J, the junction kept 3 bases outside the gene matches. Germline CDR1 reads SQVTM; CDR2 reads ANQGSEA.

The chain links TRBV7-9 to TRBJ2-1; the match to TRBD2 covers 8 bases. The length of the CDR3 is 15 residues. The germline CDR1 and CDR2 sequences are SEHNR and FQNEAQ (reference sequence). After removal of 4 bases from V and 3 bases from J, the junction contained 5 bases not matched to a gene. The CDR3 region has the DNA TGTGCCAGCAGCTCCGGGACTAGGGGCTACAATGAGCAGTTCTTC. Translation: CASSSGTRGYNEQFF.

This clonotype has just a few counts. The chain carries TRBV3-1 and TRBJ1-2; D not resolved. CDR3 length: 14 residues. Per germline, CDR1 LGHDT and CDR2 YNNKEL (reference sequence). With 0 bases removed from V and 6 bases from J, the gap between germline ends came to 11 bases. In nucleotides, the CDR3 is TGTGCCAGCAGCCAAGATCTGGCAGTCAATGGCTACACCTTC. Its translation: CASSQDLAVNGYTF.